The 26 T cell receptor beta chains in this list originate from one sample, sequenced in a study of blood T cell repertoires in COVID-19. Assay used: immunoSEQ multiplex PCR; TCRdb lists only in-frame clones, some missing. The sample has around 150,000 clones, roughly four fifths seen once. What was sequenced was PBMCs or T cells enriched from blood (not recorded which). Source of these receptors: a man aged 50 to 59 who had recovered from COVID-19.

Here the CDR3 reads CASSRETGSNYGYTF. The CDR3 region has the DNA TGTGCCAGCAGCAGAGAGACAGGTTCAAACTATGGCTACACCTTC. The chain uses TRBV28 and TRBJ1-2; maybe TRBD1 (6 bases). V lost 6 bases and J 2 bases, leaving 16 bases between the germline ends. Germline CDR1 is MDHEN and CDR2 is SYDVKM. This CDR3 has 15 residues.

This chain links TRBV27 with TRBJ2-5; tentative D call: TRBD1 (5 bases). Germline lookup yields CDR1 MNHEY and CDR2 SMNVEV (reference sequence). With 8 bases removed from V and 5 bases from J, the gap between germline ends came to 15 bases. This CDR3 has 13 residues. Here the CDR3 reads CASRPRAGETQYF. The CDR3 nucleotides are TGTGCCAGCCGTCCCCGGGCAGGGGAGACCCAGTACTTC.

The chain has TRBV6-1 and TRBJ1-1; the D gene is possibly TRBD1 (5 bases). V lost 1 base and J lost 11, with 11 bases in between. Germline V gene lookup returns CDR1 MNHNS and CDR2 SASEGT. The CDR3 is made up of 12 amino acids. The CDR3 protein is CASSEVGGAAFF. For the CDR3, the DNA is TGTGCCAGCAGTGAAGTGGGGGGAGCGGCTTTCTTT.

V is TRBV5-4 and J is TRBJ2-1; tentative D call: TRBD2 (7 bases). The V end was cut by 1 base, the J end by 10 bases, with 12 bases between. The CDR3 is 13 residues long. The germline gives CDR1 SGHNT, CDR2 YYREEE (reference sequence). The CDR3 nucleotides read TGTGCCAGCAGCTTGCAGGCGGGGGCGGAGCAGTTCTTC. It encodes CASSLQAGAEQFF.

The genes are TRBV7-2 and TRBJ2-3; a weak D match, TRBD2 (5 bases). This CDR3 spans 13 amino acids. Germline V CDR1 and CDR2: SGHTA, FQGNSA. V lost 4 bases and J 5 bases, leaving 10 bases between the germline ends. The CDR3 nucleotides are TGTGCCAGCAGCTCTGACGGGGTAGATACGCAGTATTTT. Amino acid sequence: CASSSDGVDTQYF.

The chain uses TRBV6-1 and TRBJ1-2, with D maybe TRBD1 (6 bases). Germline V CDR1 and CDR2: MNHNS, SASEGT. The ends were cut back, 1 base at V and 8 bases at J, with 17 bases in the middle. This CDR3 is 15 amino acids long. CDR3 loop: CASSEEARGLWGYTF. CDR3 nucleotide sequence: TGTGCCAGCAGTGAAGAGGCCAGGGGTTTGTGGGGCTACACCTTC.

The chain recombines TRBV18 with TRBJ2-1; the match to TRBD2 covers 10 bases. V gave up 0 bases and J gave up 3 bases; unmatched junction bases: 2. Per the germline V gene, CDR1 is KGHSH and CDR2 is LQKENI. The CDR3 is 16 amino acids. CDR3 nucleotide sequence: TGTGCCAGCTCACCACCTAGGACTAGCGGCTACAATGAGCAGTTCTTC. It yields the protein CASSPPRTSGYNEQFF.

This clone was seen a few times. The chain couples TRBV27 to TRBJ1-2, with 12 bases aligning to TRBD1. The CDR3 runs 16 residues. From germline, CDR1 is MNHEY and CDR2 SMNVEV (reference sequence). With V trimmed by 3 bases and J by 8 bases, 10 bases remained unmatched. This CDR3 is CASSLMGTGGLRGYTF. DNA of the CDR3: TGTGCCAGCAGTTTGATGGGGACAGGGGGCTTGAGAGGCTACACCTTC.

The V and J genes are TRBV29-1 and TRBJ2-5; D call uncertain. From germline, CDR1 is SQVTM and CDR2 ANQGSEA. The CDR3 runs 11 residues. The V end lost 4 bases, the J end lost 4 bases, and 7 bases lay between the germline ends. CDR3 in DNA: TGCAGCGTTGGCACTGTAGAGACCCAGTACTTC. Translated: CSVGTVETQYF.

The CDR3, as DNA: TGTGCCAGCAGTTTATCGGGGGGACAGAGACCCAGCACAGATACGCAGTATTTT. Protein sequence: CASSLSGGQRPSTDTQYF. The V gene is TRBV27, the J gene TRBJ2-3; D might be TRBD1 (7 bases). The CDR3 loop spans 18 amino acids. V lost 0 bases to trimming and J lost 0 bases, with 16 bases between them. Germline V lookup: CDR1 MNHEY, CDR2 SMNVEV (reference sequence).

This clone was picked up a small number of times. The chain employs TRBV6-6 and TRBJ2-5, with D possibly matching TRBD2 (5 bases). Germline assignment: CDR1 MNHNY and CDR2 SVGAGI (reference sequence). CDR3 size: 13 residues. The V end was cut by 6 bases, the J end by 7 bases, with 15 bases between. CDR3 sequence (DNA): TGTGCCAGCAGAAACGGACTCTTAGGGACCCAGTACTTC. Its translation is CASRNGLLGTQYF.

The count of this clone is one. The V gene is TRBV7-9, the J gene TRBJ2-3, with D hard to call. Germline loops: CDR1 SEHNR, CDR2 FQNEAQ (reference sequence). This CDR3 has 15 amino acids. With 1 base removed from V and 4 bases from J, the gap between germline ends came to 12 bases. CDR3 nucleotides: TGTGCCAGCAGCTTAGGATTGGCTACAGCAGATACGCAGTATTTT. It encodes CASSLGLATADTQYF. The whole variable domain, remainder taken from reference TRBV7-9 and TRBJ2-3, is DTGVSQNPRHKITKRGQNVTFRCDPISEHNRLYWYRQTLGQGPEFLTYFQNEAQLEKSRLLSDRFSAERPKGSFSTLEIQRTEQGDSAMYLCASSLGLATADTQYFGPGTRLTVL.

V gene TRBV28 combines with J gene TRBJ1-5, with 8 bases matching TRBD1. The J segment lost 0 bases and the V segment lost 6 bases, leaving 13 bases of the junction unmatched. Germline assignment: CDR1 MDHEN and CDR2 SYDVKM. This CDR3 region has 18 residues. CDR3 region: CASRLLNTGGSSNQPQHF. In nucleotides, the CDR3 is TGTGCCAGCAGACTTCTTAATACAGGGGGAAGTAGCAATCAGCCCCAGCATTTT.

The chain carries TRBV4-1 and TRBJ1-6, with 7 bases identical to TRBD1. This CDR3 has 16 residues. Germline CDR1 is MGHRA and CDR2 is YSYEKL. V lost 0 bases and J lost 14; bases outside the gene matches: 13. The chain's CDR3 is CASSQEAPGGGSTLHF. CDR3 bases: TGCGCCAGCAGCCAAGAGGCCCCAGGGGGAGGTTCGACCCTCCACTTT.

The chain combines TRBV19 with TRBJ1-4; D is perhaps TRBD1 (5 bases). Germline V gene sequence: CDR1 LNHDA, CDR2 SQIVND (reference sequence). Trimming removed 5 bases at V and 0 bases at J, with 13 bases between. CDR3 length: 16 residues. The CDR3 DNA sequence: TGTGCCAGTAGTCCCGGGACTTATTCAACTAATGAAAAACTGTTTTTT. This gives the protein CASSPGTYSTNEKLFF.

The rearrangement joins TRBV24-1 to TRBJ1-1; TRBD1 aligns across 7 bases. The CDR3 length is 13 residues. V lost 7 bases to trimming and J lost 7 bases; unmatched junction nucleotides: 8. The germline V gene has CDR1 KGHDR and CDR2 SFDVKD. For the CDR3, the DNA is TGTGCCACCAGGGGGGAAGGGGGCAGTGAAGCTTTCTTT. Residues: CATRGEGGSEAFF.

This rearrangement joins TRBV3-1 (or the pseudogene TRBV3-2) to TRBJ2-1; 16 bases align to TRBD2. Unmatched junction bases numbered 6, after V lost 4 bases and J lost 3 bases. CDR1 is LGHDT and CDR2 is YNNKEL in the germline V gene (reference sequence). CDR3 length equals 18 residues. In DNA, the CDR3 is TGTGCCAGCAGCCTCCCGGGACTAGCGGGAGGGGGCTACAATGAGCAGTTCTTC. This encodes CASSLPGLAGGGYNEQFF.

The CDR3 reads CASSLRGATETQYF. The CDR3 bases are TGTGCCAGCAGCTTACGGGGGGCTACGGAGACCCAGTACTTC. The rearrangement uses TRBV13 and TRBJ2-5; perhaps TRBD2 as D (7 bases). CDR3 length: 14 residues. V was clipped by 2 bases and J by 5 bases, with 12 bases between them. Germline lookup yields CDR1 PRHDT and CDR2 FYEKMQ (reference sequence).

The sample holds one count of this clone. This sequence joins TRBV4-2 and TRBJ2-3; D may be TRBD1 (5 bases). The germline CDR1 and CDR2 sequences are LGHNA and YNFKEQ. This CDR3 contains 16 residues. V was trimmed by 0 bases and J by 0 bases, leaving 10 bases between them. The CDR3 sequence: CASSQEPGLSTDTQYF. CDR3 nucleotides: TGTGCCAGCAGCCAAGAGCCAGGGCTTAGCACAGATACGCAGTATTTT.

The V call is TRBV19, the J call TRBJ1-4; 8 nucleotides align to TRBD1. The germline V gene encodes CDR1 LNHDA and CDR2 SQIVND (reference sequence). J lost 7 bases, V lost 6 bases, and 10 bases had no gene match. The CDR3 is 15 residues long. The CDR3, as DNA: TGTGCCAGTAGGAGGACAGGGATCAGTCTTGAAAAACTGTTTTTT. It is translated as CASRRTGISLEKLFF.

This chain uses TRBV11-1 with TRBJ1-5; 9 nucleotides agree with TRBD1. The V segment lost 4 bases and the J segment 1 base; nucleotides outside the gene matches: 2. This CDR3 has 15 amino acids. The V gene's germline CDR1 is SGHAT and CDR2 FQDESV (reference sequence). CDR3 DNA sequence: TGTGCCAGCAGCTCGACAGGGGGAAGCAATCAGCCCCAGCATTTT. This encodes CASSSTGGSNQPQHF.

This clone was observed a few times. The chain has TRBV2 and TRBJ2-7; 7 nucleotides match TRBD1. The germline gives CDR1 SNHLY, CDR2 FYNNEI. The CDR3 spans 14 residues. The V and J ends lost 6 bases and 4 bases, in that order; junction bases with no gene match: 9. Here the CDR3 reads CASSVTGQRYEQYF. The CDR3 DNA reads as TGTGCCAGCAGCGTAACGGGACAGAGATACGAGCAGTACTTC. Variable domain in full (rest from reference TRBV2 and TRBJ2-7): EPEVTQTPSHQVTQMGQEVILRCVPISNHLYFYWYRQILGQKVEFLVSFYNNEISEKSEIFDDQFSVERPDGSNFTLKIRSTKLEDSAMYFCASSVTGQRYEQYFGPGTRLTVT.

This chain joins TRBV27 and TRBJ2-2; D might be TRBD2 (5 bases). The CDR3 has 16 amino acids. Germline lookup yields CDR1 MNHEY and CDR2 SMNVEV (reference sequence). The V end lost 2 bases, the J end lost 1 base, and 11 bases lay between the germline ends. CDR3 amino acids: CASSLRGRVNTGELFF. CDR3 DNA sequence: TGTGCCAGCAGTTTACGAGGGCGGGTGAACACCGGGGAGCTGTTTTTT.

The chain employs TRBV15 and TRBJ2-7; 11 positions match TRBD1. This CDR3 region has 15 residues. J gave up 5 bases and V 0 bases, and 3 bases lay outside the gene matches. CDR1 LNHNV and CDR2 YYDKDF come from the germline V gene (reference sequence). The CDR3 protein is CATSRDWTGGHEQYF. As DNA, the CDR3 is TGTGCCACCAGCAGAGATTGGACAGGGGGCCACGAGCAGTACTTC.

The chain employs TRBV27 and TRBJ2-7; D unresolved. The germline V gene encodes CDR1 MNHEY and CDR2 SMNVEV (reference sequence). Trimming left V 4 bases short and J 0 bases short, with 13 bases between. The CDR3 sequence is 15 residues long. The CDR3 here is CASSSRPPLSYEQYF. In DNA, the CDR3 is TGTGCCAGCAGTTCCCGTCCCCCTCTCTCCTACGAGCAGTACTTC.

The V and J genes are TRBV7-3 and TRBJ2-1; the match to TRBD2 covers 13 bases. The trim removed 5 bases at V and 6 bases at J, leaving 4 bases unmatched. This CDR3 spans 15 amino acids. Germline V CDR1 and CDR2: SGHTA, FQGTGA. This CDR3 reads CASSIGLAGANEQFF. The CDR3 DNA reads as TGTGCCAGCAGCATAGGACTAGCGGGAGCCAATGAGCAGTTCTTC.